The entry below describes one T cell receptor beta chain. The source of the sample is a study of blood T cell repertoires in COVID-19. The overall study: Samples of COVID-19 (acute and convalescent) were obtained from the United States, Italy and Spain.

The germline CDR1 and CDR2 sequences are KGHSH and LQKENI. V shed 5 bases and J shed 4 bases, with 11 bases lying between them. The CDR3 is made up of 13 amino acids. Using immunoSEQ multiplex PCR, the repertoire was profiled, and TCRdb retains in-frame clones only, with some absent. The data contain fewer than 150,000 clones, about 77% of them singletons. The sample taken for sequencing was peripheral blood. The source is a man older than 75 with acute or convalescent COVID-19. The rearrangement joins TRBV18 to TRBJ1-2, with a tentative D call TRBD1 (6 bases). This CDR3 is CASSARGSYGYTF. The CDR3 DNA reads TGTGCCAGCTCAGCCAGGGGATCCTATGGCTACACCTTC. The full variable domain, with the rest looked up from reference TRBV18 and TRBJ1-2, is NAGVMQNPRHLVRRRGQEARLRCSPMKGHSHVYWYRQLPEEGLKFMVYLQKENIIDESGMPKERFSAEFPKEGPSILRIQQVVRGDSAAYFCASSARGSYGYTFGSGTRLTVV.